The 24 T cell receptor beta chains below were found in one sample sequenced in a study of shared clonotypes between healthy human individuals (dated by TCRdb to about 2020). Library generation was performed with the immunoSEQ multiplex PCR assay. The table was pulled from immuneACCESS by TCRdb, which kept in-frame rearrangements only. Such tables lose some clones; where checked, under half of the loss comes from unresolved V genes, and the rest has no known cause. In this sample the table shows about 470,000 clones, about 76% of which occur a single time. Less than 15% of the sample goes to the ten largest clones. Sequencing was done on a sample of PBMCs. All receptors come from a woman aged 40 to 50 in good health. Some clones in this sample may be carry-over from other donors' samples.

The chain recombines TRBV30 with TRBJ1-2; D uncertain. The CDR3 contains 14 residues. The V gene lost 5 bases and the J gene lost 8 bases, with 21 bases spanning the gap. From germline, CDR1 is GTSNPN and CDR2 SVGIG (reference sequence). The CDR3 DNA follows: TGTGCCTGGGACGAGTCTTCCCGGGGATGGGGCTACACCTTC. Residues: CAWDESSRGWGYTF.

This clone was detected once. The DNA of the CDR3 is TGTGCCAGTAGTAGTCCGGGAGGGGTCGTCCACGAGCAGTACTTC. As protein: CASSSPGGVVHEQYF. The V and J genes are TRBV19 and TRBJ2-7; 8 bases line up with TRBD2. The CDR3 sequence is 15 residues long. The V gene's germline CDR1 is LNHDA and CDR2 SQIVND (reference sequence). Losses at the gene ends were 4 bases for V and 5 bases for J; bases not matched to a gene: 10.

This clone occurred many times. The chain employs TRBV18 and TRBJ2-1; D is unclear. The length of the CDR3 is 13 residues. V lost 2 bases to trimming and J lost 9 bases, with 11 bases between them. Germline V gives CDR1 KGHSH, CDR2 LQKENI. CDR3 in amino acids: CASSPVLVAEQFF. CDR3 coding DNA: TGTGCCAGCTCACCAGTTTTAGTCGCTGAGCAGTTCTTC. Full variable domain (rest looked up from reference TRBV18 and TRBJ2-1): NAGVMQNPRHLVRRRGQEARLRCSPMKGHSHVYWYRQLPEEGLKFMVYLQKENIIDESGMPKERFSAEFPKEGPSILRIQQVVRGDSAAYFCASSPVLVAEQFFGPGTRLTVL.

Only one count was recorded for this clone. The rearrangement links TRBV5-6 to TRBJ2-5; tentative D call: TRBD1 (6 bases). Trimming removed 4 bases from V and 5 bases from J, with 18 bases in between. This CDR3 contains 15 residues. Germline CDR1 reads SGHDT; CDR2 reads YYEEEE. The CDR3 region is CASSPLSRGGETQYF. The CDR3 nucleotides read TGTGCCAGCAGCCCCTTATCCAGGGGCGGGGAGACCCAGTACTTC.

There are a few counts of this clone. V and J are TRBV2 and TRBJ1-4; D gene ambiguous. In germline, CDR1 is SNHLY, CDR2 FYNNEI. The CDR3 sequence is 14 residues long. Trimming shortened V by 7 bases and J by 8 bases, and 17 bases separated the two germline ends. The CDR3: CASTRTDGGEKLFF. Here the CDR3 DNA reads TGTGCCAGCACCAGGACGGACGGAGGGGAAAAACTGTTTTTT.

This sequence joins TRBV18 and TRBJ1-2; TRBD1 might be the D (5 bases). The ends were cut back, 3 bases at V and 8 bases at J, with 13 bases in the middle. Germline lookup yields CDR1 KGHSH and CDR2 LQKENI. The CDR3 runs to 13 residues. Written as DNA, the CDR3 is TGTGCCAGCTCACCTGAGACAGACAGCGGCTACACCTTC. Its translation: CASSPETDSGYTF.

The CDR3, as DNA: TGTGCCAGCAGTGAAGAGGGCAGGGGGCCTTCACCCCTCCACTTT. It translates to CASSEEGRGPSPLHF. The rearrangement uses TRBV2 and TRBJ1-6; 8 nucleotides line up with TRBD1. The junction had 5 bases not matched to a gene; V was cut back by 1 base and J by 9 bases. This CDR3 contains 15 residues. Germline assignment: CDR1 SNHLY and CDR2 FYNNEI.

The V and J genes are TRBV15 and TRBJ1-2; a weak D match, TRBD1 (5 bases). The CDR3 has 16 amino acids. Looked up from germline, CDR1 is LNHNV and CDR2 is YYDKDF (reference sequence). The V end lost 1 base, the J end lost 4 bases, and 16 bases lay between the germline ends. DNA for the CDR3: TGTGCCACCAGCAGAGCGAGGACACCCGAGGGCTATGGCTACACCTTC. This translates into CATSRARTPEGYGYTF.

The chain joins TRBV21-1 to TRBJ1-2. TRBV21-1 counts as a pseudogene. The CDR3 runs 15 residues. CDR3 bases: TGTGCCATCAACTCTCGGTGGGGGGCCAGGTATGGCTACACCTTC. Its protein product is CAINSRWGARYGYTF.

The V and J genes are TRBV7-8 and TRBJ1-5; 10 positions match TRBD1. Germline values: CDR1 SGHVS, CDR2 FQNEAQ. This CDR3 has 16 amino acids. V was clipped by 4 bases and J by 7 bases; unmatched bases: 10. The chain's CDR3 is CASSSRRGQGNQPQHF. CDR3 DNA sequence: TGTGCCAGCAGCTCCCGTAGGGGACAGGGGAACCAGCCCCAGCATTTT.

The rearrangement joins TRBV27 to TRBJ2-7, with a tentative D call TRBD2 (5 bases). V lost 0 bases and J lost 0, with 12 bases in between. Per germline, CDR1 MNHEY and CDR2 SMNVEV (reference sequence). The length of the CDR3 is 16 residues. The CDR3 reads CASSLSVRERSYEQYF. Here the CDR3 DNA reads TGTGCCAGCAGTTTATCGGTCCGGGAACGCTCCTACGAGCAGTACTTC.

This chain links TRBV19 with TRBJ1-2, with D maybe TRBD1 (6 bases). Trimming removed 7 bases from V and 5 bases from J, with 14 bases in between. The CDR3 covers 13 residues. Looked up from germline, CDR1 is LNHDA and CDR2 is SQIVND (reference sequence). The CDR3 reads CASNRDRSYGYTF. CDR3 coding DNA: TGTGCCAGTAACCGCGACAGGTCTTATGGCTACACCTTC.

Details on this clone: Additional DNA sequences in this sample encode the identical CDR3. V gene TRBV2 combines with J gene TRBJ2-7; D unclear. Between the trimmed V and J ends, which lost 4 bases and 4 bases, there was a span of 5 bases. The CDR3 length is 11 residues. Per germline, CDR1 SNHLY and CDR2 FYNNEI. The chain's CDR3 is CASSVGYEQYF. The CDR3 bases are TGTGCCAGCAGTGTGGGTTACGAGCAGTACTTC.

This clone has more than one count but fewer than ten. The rearrangement uses TRBV9 and TRBJ2-2, with TRBD2 identical over 8 bases. CDR3 length: 17 residues. Losses at the gene ends were 0 bases for V and 1 base for J; bases not matched to a gene: 5. CDR1 is SGDLS, CDR2 YYNGEE, per germline. The CDR3 nucleotides read TGTGCCAGCAGCGTAGCTACTAGCGGAATGAACACCGGGGAGCTGTTTTTT. Translation gives CASSVATSGMNTGELFF.

CDR3 sequence (DNA): TGTGCCAGCAGCTTGGGACTAGCGGGAGTGACAGATACGCAGTATTTT. Translating it yields CASSLGLAGVTDTQYF. V usage is TRBV7-2 and J usage is TRBJ2-3; the match to TRBD2 covers 14 bases. Germline V gene lookup returns CDR1 SGHTA and CDR2 FQGNSA. V gave up 3 bases and J gave up 3 bases; unmatched junction bases: 2. CDR3 length equals 16 residues.

The genes are TRBV7-8 and TRBJ1-4; TRBD1 matches 9 bases. The CDR3 sequence is 16 residues long. CDR1 and CDR2 (germline): SGHVS, FQNEAQ. V shed 5 bases, J shed 2 bases, and the junction held 6 bases outside the gene matches. CDR3 DNA sequence: TGTGCCAGCAGCGAGGGACAGGGTTGGACTAATGAAAAACTGTTTTTT. Its protein product is CASSEGQGWTNEKLFF.

The rearrangement uses TRBV5-8 and TRBJ2-7; 9 nucleotides agree with TRBD1. The germline CDR1 and CDR2 sequences are SGHTS and YDEGEE. The length of the CDR3 is 13 residues. The V gene end was trimmed by 4 bases and the J gene end by 7 bases; junction bases not matched to a gene: 6. CDR3 nucleotide sequence: TGTGCCAGCAGCAAGGACAGGGGTCGGGAGCAGTACTTC. Translating gives CASSKDRGREQYF.

This chain joins TRBV28 and TRBJ2-2; D remains ambiguous. The V gene lost 7 bases and the J gene lost 6 bases, with 12 bases spanning the gap. Germline V gene data show CDR1 as MDHEN and CDR2 as SYDVKM. The CDR3 spans 13 residues. In nucleotides, the CDR3 is TGTGCCAGCATCAGCCAAGGATCCGGGGAGCTGTTTTTT. This translates into CASISQGSGELFF.

The chain employs TRBV9 and TRBJ1-1, with 11 nucleotides matching TRBD1. This CDR3 region has 15 residues. Germline values: CDR1 SGDLS, CDR2 YYNGEE. The J segment lost 10 bases and the V segment lost 3 bases, leaving 11 bases of the junction unmatched. This CDR3 reads CASSEGGQGARGAFF. The CDR3 DNA sequence: TGTGCCAGCAGCGAAGGAGGACAGGGGGCAAGGGGAGCTTTCTTT.

The chain uses TRBV6-5 and TRBJ2-1; no clear D gene. CDR3 length: 15 amino acids. Germline V lookup: CDR1 MNHEY, CDR2 SVGAGI. V was trimmed by 6 bases and J by 3 bases, leaving 15 bases between them. DNA of the CDR3: TGTGCCAGCAGGAAAGCTAGAATCCTCTACAATGAGCAGTTCTTC. As protein: CASRKARILYNEQFF.

The rearrangement links TRBV12-2 to TRBJ2-1; the D segment call TRBD2 is taken from the table without a DNA check. TRBV12-2 is a known pseudogene. The CDR3 covers 17 residues. The CDR3 loop is CASRLGGTTSGYNEQFF. CDR3 coding DNA: TGTGCAAGTCGCTTAGGAGGAACCACTAGCGGCTACAATGAGCAGTTCTTC.

The gene calls are TRBV25-1 and TRBJ2-7, with TRBD2 matching 11 bases. V lost 4 bases, J lost 1 base, and 0 bases stayed unmatched. This CDR3 is built from 14 residues. CDR1 is MGHDK and CDR2 is SYGVNS in the germline V gene. The CDR3 region is CASSVAGGSYEQYF. As DNA, the CDR3 is TGTGCCAGCAGTGTAGCGGGAGGGTCCTACGAGCAGTACTTC.

The V gene is TRBV5-1, the J gene TRBJ2-7; D is perhaps TRBD2 (6 bases). Germline V CDR1 and CDR2: SGHRS, YFSETQ. V shed 0 bases and J shed 0 bases, with 10 bases lying between them. CDR3 length equals 15 residues. CDR3 DNA: TGCGCCAGCAGCTTGGCACTCGGGAGCTCCTACGAGCAGTACTTC. Residues: CASSLALGSSYEQYF.

J is TRBJ2-2 and V is TRBV7-6; TRBD2 matches 12 bases. Germline-derived CDR1 and CDR2 are SGHVS and FNYEAQ. The ends lost 4 bases at V and 4 bases at J; junction bases unmatched: 4. This CDR3 is built from 16 residues. CDR3 sequence (DNA): TGTGCCAGCAGCTCTCGGACTAGCGGGACCACCGGGGAGCTGTTTTTT. This gives the protein CASSSRTSGTTGELFF.